The next 4 T cell receptor beta chains were all read from a single sample in a study of blood T cell repertoires in COVID-19. Profiled with immunoSEQ multiplex PCR; TCRdb holds only in-frame clones, not every one. The table includes under 300,000 clones, roughly nine tenths detected once. The specimen was peripheral blood. All receptors derive from a woman in her forties who had recovered from COVID-19.

The chain uses TRBV3-1 (or the pseudogene TRBV3-2) and TRBJ1-6; 7 bases fit TRBD1. J lost 6 bases, V lost 1 base, and 0 bases had no gene match. CDR3 length equals 14 residues. Per the germline V gene, CDR1 is LGHDT and CDR2 is YNNKEL (reference sequence). CDR3 coding DNA: TGTGCCAGCAGCCAAGGGACAGGTAATTCACCCCTCCACTTT. Amino acid sequence: CASSQGTGNSPLHF.

The CDR3 loop is CASSLASSGNTIYF. The CDR3 coding sequence is TGTGCCAGCAGCTTGGCCAGCTCTGGAAACACCATATATTTT. The J gene is TRBJ1-3, the V gene TRBV5-5; D unclear. Looked up from germline, CDR1 is SGHKS and CDR2 is YYEKEE (reference sequence). Trimming stripped 0 bases from V and 0 bases from J, with 4 bases between. CDR3 length equals 14 residues.

The V and J genes are TRBV7-9 and TRBJ2-4; TRBD1 matches 10 bases. J lost 15 bases, V lost 5 bases, and 16 bases had no gene match. This CDR3 is built from 15 residues. Germline V CDR1 and CDR2: SEHNR, FQNEAQ (reference sequence). The CDR3 DNA follows: TGTGCCAGCAGCCCCCGGACAGGGGGGGTTGGATTATTGTACTTC. This encodes CASSPRTGGVGLLYF. The whole variable domain, filled in from reference TRBV7-9 and TRBJ2-4, reads DTGVSQNPRHKITKRGQNVTFRCDPISEHNRLYWYRQTLGQGPEFLTYFQNEAQLEKSRLLSDRFSAERPKGSFSTLEIQRTEQGDSAMYLCASSPRTGGVGLLYFGAGTRLSVL.

The rearrangement links TRBV6-5 to TRBJ2-5; 7 nucleotides agree with TRBD2. This CDR3 has 14 residues. The J segment lost 5 bases and the V segment lost 6 bases, leaving 9 bases of the junction unmatched. CDR1 is MNHEY, CDR2 SVGAGI, per germline. The CDR3 DNA reads as TGTGCCAGCAGCCGACTAGCTTTCGAGGAGACCCAGTACTTC. It translates to CASSRLAFEETQYF.